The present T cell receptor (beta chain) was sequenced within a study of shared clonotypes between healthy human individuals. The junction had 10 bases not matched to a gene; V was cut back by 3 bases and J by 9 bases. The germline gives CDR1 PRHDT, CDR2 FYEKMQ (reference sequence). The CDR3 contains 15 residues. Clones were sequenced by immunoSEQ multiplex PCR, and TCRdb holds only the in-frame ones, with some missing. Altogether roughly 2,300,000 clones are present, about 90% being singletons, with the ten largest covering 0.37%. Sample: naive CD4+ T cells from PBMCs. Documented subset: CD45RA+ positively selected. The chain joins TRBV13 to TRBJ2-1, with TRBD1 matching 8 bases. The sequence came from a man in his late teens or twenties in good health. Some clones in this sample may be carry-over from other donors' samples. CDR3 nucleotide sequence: TGTGCCAGCAGCTTCGGCAGGGGGCTACTGAGTGAGCAGTTCTTC. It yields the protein CASSFGRGLLSEQFF.